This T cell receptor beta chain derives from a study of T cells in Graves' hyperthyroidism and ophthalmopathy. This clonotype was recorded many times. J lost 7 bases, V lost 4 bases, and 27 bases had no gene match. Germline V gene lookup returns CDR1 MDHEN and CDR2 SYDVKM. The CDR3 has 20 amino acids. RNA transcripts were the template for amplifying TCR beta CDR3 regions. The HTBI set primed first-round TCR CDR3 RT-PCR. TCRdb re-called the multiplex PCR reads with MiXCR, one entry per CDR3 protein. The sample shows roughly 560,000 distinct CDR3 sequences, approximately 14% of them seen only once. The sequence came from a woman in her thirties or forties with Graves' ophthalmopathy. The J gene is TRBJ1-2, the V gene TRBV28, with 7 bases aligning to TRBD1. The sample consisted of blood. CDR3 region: CASSSAGGGLRGTSIGGYTF. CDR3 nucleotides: TGTGCCAGCAGTTCCGCCGGGGGGGGCCTCAGGGGGACCTCTATAGGTGGCTACACCTTC.